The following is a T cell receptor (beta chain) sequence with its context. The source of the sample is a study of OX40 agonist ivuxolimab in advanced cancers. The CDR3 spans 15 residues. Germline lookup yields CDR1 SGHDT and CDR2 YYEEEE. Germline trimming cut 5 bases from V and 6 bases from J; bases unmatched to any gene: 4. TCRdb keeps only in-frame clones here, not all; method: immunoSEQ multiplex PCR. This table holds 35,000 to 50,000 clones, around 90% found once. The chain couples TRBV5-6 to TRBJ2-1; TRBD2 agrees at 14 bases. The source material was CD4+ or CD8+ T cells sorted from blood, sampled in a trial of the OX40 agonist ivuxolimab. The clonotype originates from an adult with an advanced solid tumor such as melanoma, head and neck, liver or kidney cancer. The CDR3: CASRLGTSGSNEQFF. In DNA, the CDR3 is TGTGCCAGCAGACTCGGGACTAGCGGGAGCAATGAGCAGTTCTTC. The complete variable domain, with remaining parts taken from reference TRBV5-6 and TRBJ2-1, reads DAGVTQSPTHLIKTRGQQVTLRCSPKSGHDTVSWYQQALGQGPQFIFQYYEEEERQRGNFPDRFSGHQFPNYSSELNVNALLLGDSALYLCASRLGTSGSNEQFFGPGTRLTVL.